The 17 T cell receptor beta chains presented below share a single source sample, sequenced in a study of blood T cell repertoires in COVID-19. The assay was immunoSEQ multiplex PCR, and TCRdb's table has in-frame clones only and misses some. Of 120,000 to 150,000 clones listed, 65% to 80% were seen once; the top ten hold about 4%. Sequencing used peripheral blood. Every receptor here comes from a man between 60 and 70 years old with acute or convalescent COVID-19.

This chain connects TRBV27 to TRBJ1-5; 10 bases fit TRBD1. V lost 1 base and J lost 6; bases outside the gene matches: 6. Germline CDR1 is MNHEY and CDR2 is SMNVEV (reference sequence). This CDR3 has 16 amino acids. CDR3: CASSLWGDRGRQPQHF. As DNA, the CDR3 is TGTGCCAGCAGTTTATGGGGGGACAGGGGACGTCAGCCCCAGCATTTT.

In this sample, this clone turned up a few times. The chain uses TRBV7-8 and TRBJ2-3; 8 bases match TRBD2. V dropped 3 bases and J dropped 12; count of bases not matched to a gene: 20. Germline loops: CDR1 SGHVS, CDR2 FQNEAQ. The CDR3 extends over 17 amino acids. This CDR3 reads CASSFGSGSNPSALQYF. In nucleotides, the CDR3 is TGTGCCAGCAGCTTCGGCAGCGGGAGTAATCCATCCGCCCTTCAGTATTTT.

The J gene is TRBJ1-1, the V gene TRBV30, with a tentative D call TRBD1 (6 bases). Trimming shortened V by 5 bases and J by 5 bases, and 9 bases separated the two germline ends. The germline CDR1 and CDR2 sequences are GTSNPN and SVGIG (reference sequence). The CDR3 is made up of 11 amino acids. CDR3 nucleotide sequence: TGTGCCTGGCGAGGGGGAACTGAAGCTTTCTTT. Amino acids: CAWRGGTEAFF.

The chain combines TRBV10-3 with TRBJ1-1, with D possibly matching TRBD1 (5 bases). The CDR3 contains 15 residues. Germline CDR1 ENHRY, CDR2 SYGVKD. V lost 0 bases and J lost 1, with 9 bases in between. Here the CDR3 reads CAISESGQGNTEAFF. The CDR3 coding sequence is TGTGCCATCAGTGAGTCAGGGCAGGGGAACACTGAAGCTTTCTTT.

The chain joins TRBV12-5 to TRBJ2-7, with TRBD1 identical over 7 bases. The CDR3 length is 13 residues. V was clipped by 8 bases and J by 2 bases; unmatched bases: 6. Germline CDR1 and CDR2: LGHNT and FRNRAP. The CDR3 is CASRPGTAYEQYF. DNA for the CDR3: TGTGCTAGTAGGCCTGGGACAGCCTACGAGCAGTACTTC. The full variable domain, rest sourced from reference TRBV12-5 and TRBJ2-7, is DARVTQTPRHKVTEMGQEVTMRCQPILGHNTVFWYRQTMMQGLELLAYFRNRAPLDDSGMPKDRFSAEMPDATLATLKIQPSEPRDSAVYFCASRPGTAYEQYFGPGTRLTVT.

The chain employs TRBV7-6 and TRBJ2-2, with TRBD1 matching over 10 bases. Losses at the gene ends were 4 bases for V and 6 bases for J; bases not matched to a gene: 5. The germline gives CDR1 SGHVS, CDR2 FNYEAQ. This CDR3 comprises 15 residues. This CDR3 reads CASSSPGQGPGELFF. In nucleotides, the CDR3 is TGTGCCAGCAGCTCACCGGGACAGGGGCCCGGGGAGCTGTTTTTT.

This chain joins TRBV24-1 and TRBJ2-7, with D tentatively TRBD1 (5 bases). There are 17 residues in the CDR3. Trimming removed 4 bases at V and 2 bases at J, with 20 bases between. Germline V gives CDR1 KGHDR, CDR2 SFDVKD. The CDR3 here is CATSEHRQKGQTYEQYF. CDR3 coding DNA: TGTGCCACCAGTGAGCATCGACAGAAAGGGCAGACCTACGAGCAGTACTTC.

The chain uses TRBV7-2 and TRBJ1-3; possibly TRBD1 for D (5 bases). Germline-derived CDR1 and CDR2 are SGHTA and FQGNSA. The CDR3 totals 13 residues. Trimming took 6 bases from V and 4 from J, leaving 10 bases between them. This CDR3 is CASRTTEGNTIYF. In DNA form, the CDR3 reads TGTGCCAGCAGGACGACAGAAGGAAACACCATATATTTT.

J is TRBJ1-6 and V is TRBV19, with a tentative D call TRBD1 (6 bases). The CDR3 runs 14 residues. The V gene's germline CDR1 is LNHDA and CDR2 SQIVND (reference sequence). Trimming pared 1 base from V and 9 bases from J, leaving 10 bases between. CDR3 DNA: TGTGCCAGTAGTATAGTGGCAGGGGTTTCACCCCTCCACTTT. The encoded protein is CASSIVAGVSPLHF. Together with reference TRBV19 and TRBJ1-6, the CDR3 gives the full variable domain: DGGITQSPKYLFRKEGQNVTLSCEQNLNHDAMYWYRQDPGQGLRLIYYSQIVNDFQKGDIAEGYSVSREKKESFPLTVTSAQKNPTAFYLCASSIVAGVSPLHFGNGTRLTVT.

The CDR3 sequence: CSVDFGNTQYF. CDR3 in DNA: TGCAGCGTTGACTTCGGGAATACGCAGTATTTT. V gene TRBV29-1 combines with J gene TRBJ2-3, with TRBD2 as a possible D gene (5 bases). The CDR3 loop spans 11 amino acids. CDR1 is SQVTM, CDR2 ANQGSEA, per germline. V was clipped by 3 bases and J by 7 bases, with 8 bases between them.

This clone showed up many times. CDR3 sequence: CASSSHDTSNYGYTF. CDR3 bases: TGTGCCAGCAGTTCCCACGACACCTCTAACTATGGCTACACCTTC. The chain employs TRBV28 and TRBJ1-2; D is unresolved. Germline-derived CDR1 and CDR2 are MDHEN and SYDVKM. V was trimmed by 4 bases and J by 0 bases, leaving 12 bases between them. CDR3 length equals 15 residues.

The V gene is TRBV7-6, the J gene TRBJ2-1; 9 nucleotides align to TRBD1. From germline, CDR1 is SGHVS and CDR2 FNYEAQ. Trimming took 4 bases from V and 3 from J; bases not matched to a gene: 7. The CDR3 consists of 16 residues. CDR3 in amino acids: CASSSTTGGLYNEQFF. In DNA form, the CDR3 reads TGTGCCAGCAGCTCCACGACAGGGGGGCTCTACAATGAGCAGTTCTTC.

There are a few counts of this clone. V usage is TRBV27 and J usage is TRBJ2-1; the match to TRBD1 covers 10 bases. CDR1 is MNHEY, CDR2 SMNVEV, per germline (reference sequence). The CDR3 has 15 residues. V lost 2 bases, J lost 5 bases, and 3 bases stayed unmatched. In DNA, the CDR3 is TGTGCCAGCAGTTTAAGACAGGGGGCTAACAATGAGCAGTTCTTC. Encoded protein: CASSLRQGANNEQFF.

J is TRBJ1-6 and V is TRBV6-5, with a tentative D call TRBD1 (5 bases). Looked up from germline, CDR1 is MNHEY and CDR2 is SVGAGI. Trimming took 0 bases from V and 6 from J, leaving 12 bases between them. The CDR3 is made up of 16 amino acids. The CDR3 DNA reads TGTGCCAGCAGTTACTCGAAGGCCCAGGGTAATTCACCCCTCCACTTT. Its protein is CASSYSKAQGNSPLHF.

This clone was observed once. The rearrangement uses TRBV10-1 and TRBJ2-7; D not certain. Germline CDR1 and CDR2: WNHNN and SYGVQD (reference sequence). Between the trimmed V and J ends, which lost 0 bases and 6 bases, there was a span of 6 bases. The CDR3 is 12 residues long. In DNA, the CDR3 is TGCGCCAGCAGTGAGTCAGCTAGCGAGCAGTACTTC. Translating gives CASSESASEQYF.

This clone showed up many times. The chain carries TRBV27 and TRBJ2-1, with unresolved D. Per germline, CDR1 MNHEY and CDR2 SMNVEV (reference sequence). The V gene lost 4 bases and the J gene lost 11 bases, with 9 bases spanning the gap. The length of the CDR3 is 11 residues. The CDR3 region has the DNA TGTGCCAGCAGTTCCTCCTTTAAGCAGTTCTTC. Its translation is CASSSSFKQFF.

The J gene is TRBJ2-3, the V gene TRBV21-1; the D call TRBD2 from the table was never checked on the DNA. TRBV21-1 is a pseudogene. The CDR3 consists of 16 residues. In nucleotides, the CDR3 is TGTGCCAGCACCCCATTTGGCGGGGTAGGCACAGATACGCAGTATTTT. Translated: CASTPFGGVGTDTQYF.